The clone carrying this T cell receptor (beta chain) has a single count. Sequencing used immunoSEQ multiplex PCR; TCRdb keeps in-frame clones, though not all of them. The table has hundreds of thousands of clones, 85% to 90% seen once; the top ten hold around 1.1%. The entry originates in a study of blood T cell repertoires in COVID-19. The wider study: Spain, Italy and the United States supplied samples that represented acute and convalescent COVID-19.

The study assigned cohorts using participant-reported clinical history. Sequenced material: PBMCs or T cells enriched from blood (not recorded which). The receptor comes from a man younger than 40 who had recovered from COVID-19.

The CDR3 nucleotides are TGTGCCAGCAGGGCAGGGGCCTACGAGCAGTACTTC. It specifies CASRAGAYEQYF. The chain recombines TRBV28 with TRBJ2-7; weak D call: TRBD1 (6 bases). With 6 bases removed from V and 2 bases from J, the gap between germline ends came to 8 bases. The CDR3 loop spans 12 amino acids. CDR1 is MDHEN, CDR2 SYDVKM, per germline. Combining the CDR3 with reference TRBV28 and TRBJ2-7 gives the whole variable domain DVKVTQSSRYLVKRTGEKVFLECVQDMDHENMFWYRQDPGLGLRLIYFSYDVKMKEKGDIPEGYSVSREKKERFSLILESASTNQTSMYLCASRAGAYEQYFGPGTRLTVT.